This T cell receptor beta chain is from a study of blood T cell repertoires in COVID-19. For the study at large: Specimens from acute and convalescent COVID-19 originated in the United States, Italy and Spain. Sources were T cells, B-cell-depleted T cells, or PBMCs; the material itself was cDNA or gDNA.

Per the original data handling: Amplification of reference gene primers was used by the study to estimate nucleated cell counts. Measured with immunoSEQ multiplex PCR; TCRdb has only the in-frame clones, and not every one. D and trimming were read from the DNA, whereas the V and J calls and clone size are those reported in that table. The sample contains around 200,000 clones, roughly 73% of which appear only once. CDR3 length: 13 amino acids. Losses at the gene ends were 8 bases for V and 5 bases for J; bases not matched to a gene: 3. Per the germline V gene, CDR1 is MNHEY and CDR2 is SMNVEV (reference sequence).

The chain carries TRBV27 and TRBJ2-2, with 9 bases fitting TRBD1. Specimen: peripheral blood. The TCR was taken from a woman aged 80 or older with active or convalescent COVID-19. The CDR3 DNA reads TGTGCCAGCGCGGGACAGGGTACCGGGGAGCTGTTTTTT. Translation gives CASAGQGTGELFF.